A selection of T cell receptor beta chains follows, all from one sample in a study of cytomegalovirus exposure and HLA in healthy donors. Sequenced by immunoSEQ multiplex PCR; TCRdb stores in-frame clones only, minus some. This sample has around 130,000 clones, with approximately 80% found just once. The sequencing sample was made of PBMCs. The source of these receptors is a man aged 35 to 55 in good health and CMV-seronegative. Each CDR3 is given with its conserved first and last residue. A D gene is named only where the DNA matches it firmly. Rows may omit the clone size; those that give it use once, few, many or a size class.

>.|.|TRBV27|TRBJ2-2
TGTGCCAGCAGTTGGGGACTCGACACCGGGGAGCTGTTTTTT
CASSWGLDTGELFF
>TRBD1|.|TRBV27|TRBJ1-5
TGTGCCAGCAGTTTCGACGGGACAGCTAATCAGCCCCAGCATTTT
CASSFDGTANQPQHF
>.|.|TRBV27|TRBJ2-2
TGTGCCAGCAGTTTATCGCTTAAGGCTAGCTTAGACACCGGGGAGCTGTTTTTT
CASSLSLKASLDTGELFF
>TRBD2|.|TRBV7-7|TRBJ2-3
TGTGCCAGCAGCCCCGGACTAGAAAGCACAGATACGCAGTATTTT
CASSPGLESTDTQYF
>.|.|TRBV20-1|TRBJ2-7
TGCAGTGCTAGAGACAGCTACGAGCAGTACTTC
CSARDSYEQYF
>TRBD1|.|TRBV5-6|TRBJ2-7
TGTGCCAGCAGCTACGGACAGGGGAGCTCCTACGAGCAGTACTTC
CASSYGQGSSYEQYF
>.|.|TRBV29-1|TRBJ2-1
TGCAGCGTTCACAGGGTATTAGCCTACAATGAGCAGTTCTTC
CSVHRVLAYNEQFF
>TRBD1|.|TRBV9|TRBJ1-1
TGTGCCAGCAGCGTCGGGACAGTGACTGAAGCTTTCTTT
CASSVGTVTEAFF
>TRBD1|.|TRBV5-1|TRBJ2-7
TGCGCCAGCAGCGTGGGACAGGTGGCCTACGAGCAGTACTTC
CASSVGQVAYEQYF
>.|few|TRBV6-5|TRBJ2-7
TGTGCCAGCAGTTACAAAACCGGTTACGAGCAGTACTTC
CASSYKTGYEQYF
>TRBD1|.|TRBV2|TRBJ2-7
TGTGCCAGCTGGACAGGGGCCTCCTACGAGCAGTACTTC
CASWTGASYEQYF
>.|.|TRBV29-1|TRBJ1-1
TGCAGCGTTGGCAGGACAGTACAGAACACTGAAGCTTTCTTT
CSVGRTVQNTEAFF
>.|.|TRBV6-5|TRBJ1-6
TGTGCCAGCAGTTACTCACCCGGGACAATTGATTCACCCCTCCACTTT
CASSYSPGTIDSPLHF
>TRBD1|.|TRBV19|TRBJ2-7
TGTGCCAGTAGCCCAGGGGGCCACGAGCAGTACTTC
CASSPGGHEQYF
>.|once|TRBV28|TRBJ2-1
TGTGCCAGCAGGGCCCCAGGGACCTACAATGAGCAGTTCTTC
CASRAPGTYNEQFF
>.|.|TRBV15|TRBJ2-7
TGTGCCACCAGCCCTCAAAGGGGCTTATTCTACGAGCAGTACTTC
CATSPQRGLFYEQYF
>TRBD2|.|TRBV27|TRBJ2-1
TGTGCCAGCAGTCCGGGACTAGCGGGAGGGTCCTACAATGAGCAGTTCTTC
CASSPGLAGGSYNEQFF
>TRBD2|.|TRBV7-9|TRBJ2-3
TGTGCCAGCAGCAATAAACTAGCGGGAGGTCCTACAAGCACAGATACGCAGTATTTT
CASSNKLAGGPTSTDTQYF
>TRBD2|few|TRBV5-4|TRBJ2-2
TGTGCCAGCAGCTTCCGCGGGGGAGGCACCGGGGAGCTGTTTTTT
CASSFRGGGTGELFF
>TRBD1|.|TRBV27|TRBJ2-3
TGTGCCAGCATAGACAGGGTCTCAGATACGCAGTATTTT
CASIDRVSDTQYF
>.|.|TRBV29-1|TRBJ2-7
TGCAGCGTTGAATCCCCTATCTCCTACGAGCAGTACTTC
CSVESPISYEQYF
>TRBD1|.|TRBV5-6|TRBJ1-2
TGTGCCAGCAGCTGGGGAACAGGGGACACTATCACTTACACCTTC
CASSWGTGDTITYTF
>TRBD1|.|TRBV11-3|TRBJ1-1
TGTGCCAGCAGCCCAGGGACAGCGAACACTGAAGCTTTCTTT
CASSPGTANTEAFF
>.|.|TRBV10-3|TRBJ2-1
TGTGCCATCAGTGAGTCGTCAAATGAGCAGTTCTTC
CAISESSNEQFF
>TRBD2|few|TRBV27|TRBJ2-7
TGTGCCAGCAGTTCCGGACTAGCGATAACATACGAGCAGTACTTC
CASSSGLAITYEQYF
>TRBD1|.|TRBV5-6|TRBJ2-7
TGTGCCAGCAGCTTGAGGGTGACAGGGGGCGGGTACGAGCAGTACTTC
CASSLRVTGGGYEQYF
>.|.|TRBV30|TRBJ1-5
TGTGCCTGGAGTGTAGGAAGGAGGGTCGGCAATCAGCCCCAGCATTTT
CAWSVGRRVGNQPQHF
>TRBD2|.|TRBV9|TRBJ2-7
TGTGCCAGCAGCGCCGGGACTAGCGGACTTTACGAGCAGTACTTC
CASSAGTSGLYEQYF
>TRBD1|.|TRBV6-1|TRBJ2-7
TGTGCCAGCAGTAAGGGGACAGGGACCTACGAGCAGTACTTC
CASSKGTGTYEQYF
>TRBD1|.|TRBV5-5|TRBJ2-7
TGTGCCAGCATCTGGGGACAGGGGGCTTACGAGCAGTACTTC
CASIWGQGAYEQYF
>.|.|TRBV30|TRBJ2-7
TGTGCCTGGTCAGGGGAGGGGAGGTGGCACGAGCAGTACTTC
CAWSGEGRWHEQYF
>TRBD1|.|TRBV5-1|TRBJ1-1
TGCGCCAGCAGCTTGGACAGGGGAGGTTCATCTGAAGCTTTCTTT
CASSLDRGGSSEAFF
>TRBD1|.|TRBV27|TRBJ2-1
TGTGCCAGCAGGACCTTGGGACAGGGGGCTTATGAGCAGTTCTTC
CASRTLGQGAYEQFF
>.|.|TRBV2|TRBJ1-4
TGTGCCAGCGTAGGGGGAAATGAAAAACTGTTTTTT
CASVGGNEKLFF